This T cell receptor beta chain was sequenced for a study of blood T cell repertoires in COVID-19 (TCRdb year 2020). As for the study more broadly: Samples covering the acute and convalescent phases of COVID-19 were provided by collaborators in the United States, Italy and Spain. The dataset comprised deeply sampled blood TCRbeta repertoires from subjects exposed to, actively infected with, or recovered from COVID-19. The repertoires were made available in a free public database intended to serve as a resource for research on the immune response to SARS-CoV-2. Where available, HLA class I and class II types were taken from metadata supplied by the sample provider and were not determined by assay-based typing. The samples were drawn from the first 160 participants of the ongoing ImmuneRACE study and from 1,254 subjects provided by 6 global collaborators. A de-identified subject ID, COVID-19 status, age in years and sex were almost always included in the sample metadata. The prospective study material was composed of cDNA or gDNA derived from T cells, B-cell-depleted T cells, or PBMCs.

Study-wide findings and limitations: The amount of clinical and demographic metadata varied by source and participant and was provided uncurated.

Collaborating institutions collected whole blood in K2EDTA tubes following their own protocols. For TCRbeta analysis, collaborators shipped samples in one of three forms: frozen whole blood, isolated PBMCs, or DNA extracted from either of those sample types. With respect to this clone: The clone's antigen remains unknown. No base qualities exist here, and no much larger clone lies one base off it.

Taken from the germline V gene, the CDR1 and CDR2 loops are ENHRY and SYGVKD. Germline trimming: 3 bases from V, 6 bases from J; junction bases outside gene matches: 14. Inclusive of the bounding cysteine and phenylalanine, the CDR3 is 17 residues long. Only the CDR3 portion is preserved as DNA: 51 bases, with reading frame beginning at the first base. TCRbeta CDR3 regions were amplified from genomic DNA using the immunoSEQ Assay, a bias-controlled multiplex PCR. Per the original workflow: Within the assay, amplification of reference gene primers was used to estimate how many nucleated cells each sample contained. Sequence reads were collapsed and filtered to measure the absolute abundance of every unique TCRbeta CDR3 rearrangement. For each sample, productive Simpson clonality was calculated as the square root of Simpson's diversity index over productive rearrangements. TCRdb limited this immuneACCESS table to in-frame rearrangements with V and J called. A share of clones is missing; checked studies link under half to unresolved V genes, and the rest is unexplained. V, J and clone size are taken as reported in that table, and D and trimming were inferred from the DNA itself. The sample data list 90,000 to 130,000 clones, and about 85% of these were observed just once. The top ten clonotypes cover more than 4.5% of the sample.

The material sequenced was peripheral blood. The TCR originated in a human donor in a cohort sampled during active COVID-19. Here the chain combines TRBV10-3 and TRBJ2-1; a stretch of 7 junction bases matches TRBD2. The nucleotide sequence reads TGTGCCATCAGTGACTCCCTTGAGCGGGGCCGACGCAATGAGCAGTTCTTC. This encodes CAISDSLERGRRNEQFF.